This T cell receptor (beta chain) was sequenced in a study of technical replicates of blood from a handful of donors. The assay was immunoSEQ multiplex PCR, and TCRdb's table has in-frame clones only and misses some. This repertoire shows about 60,000 clones, around 87% found once; its top ten account for approximately 5.2%. The sequence was collected from a human donor in good health. Some clones in this sample may be carry-over from other donors' samples. Input material: PBMCs.

In DNA, the CDR3 is TGTGCCAGCAGCCATCTAGATTCGCTCTACGAGCAGTACTTC. Translated, it gives CASSHLDSLYEQYF. The chain recombines TRBV16 with TRBJ2-7; no firm D call. CDR3 length: 14 residues. The germline V gene encodes CDR1 KGHSY and CDR2 FQNENV. Trimming shortened V by 3 bases and J by 3 bases, and 12 bases separated the two germline ends.